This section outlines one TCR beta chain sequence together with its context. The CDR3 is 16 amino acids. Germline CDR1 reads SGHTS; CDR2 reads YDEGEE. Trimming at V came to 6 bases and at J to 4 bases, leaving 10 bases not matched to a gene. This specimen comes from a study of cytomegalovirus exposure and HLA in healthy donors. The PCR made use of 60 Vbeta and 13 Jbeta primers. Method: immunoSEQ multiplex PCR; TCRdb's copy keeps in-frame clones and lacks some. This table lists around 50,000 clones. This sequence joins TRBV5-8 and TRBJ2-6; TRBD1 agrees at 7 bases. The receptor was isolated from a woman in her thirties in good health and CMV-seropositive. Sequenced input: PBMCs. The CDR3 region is CASTKRGLGGANVLTF. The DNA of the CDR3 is TGTGCCAGCACCAAGAGGGGGCTGGGCGGGGCCAACGTCCTGACTTTC.